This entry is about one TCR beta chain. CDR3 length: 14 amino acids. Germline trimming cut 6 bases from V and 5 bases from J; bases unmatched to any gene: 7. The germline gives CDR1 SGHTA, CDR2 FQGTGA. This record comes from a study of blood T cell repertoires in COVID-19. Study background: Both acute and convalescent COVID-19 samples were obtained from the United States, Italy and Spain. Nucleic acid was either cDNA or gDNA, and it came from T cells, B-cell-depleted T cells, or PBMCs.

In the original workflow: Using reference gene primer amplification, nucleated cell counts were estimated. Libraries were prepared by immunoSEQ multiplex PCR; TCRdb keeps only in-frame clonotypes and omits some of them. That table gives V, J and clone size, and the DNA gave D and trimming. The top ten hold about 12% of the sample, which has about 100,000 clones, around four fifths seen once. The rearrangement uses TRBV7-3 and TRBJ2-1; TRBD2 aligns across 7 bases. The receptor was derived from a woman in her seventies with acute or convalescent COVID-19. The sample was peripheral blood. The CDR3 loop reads CASRRTRTDNEQFF. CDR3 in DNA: TGTGCCAGCAGACGGACTAGGACCGACAATGAGCAGTTCTTC.